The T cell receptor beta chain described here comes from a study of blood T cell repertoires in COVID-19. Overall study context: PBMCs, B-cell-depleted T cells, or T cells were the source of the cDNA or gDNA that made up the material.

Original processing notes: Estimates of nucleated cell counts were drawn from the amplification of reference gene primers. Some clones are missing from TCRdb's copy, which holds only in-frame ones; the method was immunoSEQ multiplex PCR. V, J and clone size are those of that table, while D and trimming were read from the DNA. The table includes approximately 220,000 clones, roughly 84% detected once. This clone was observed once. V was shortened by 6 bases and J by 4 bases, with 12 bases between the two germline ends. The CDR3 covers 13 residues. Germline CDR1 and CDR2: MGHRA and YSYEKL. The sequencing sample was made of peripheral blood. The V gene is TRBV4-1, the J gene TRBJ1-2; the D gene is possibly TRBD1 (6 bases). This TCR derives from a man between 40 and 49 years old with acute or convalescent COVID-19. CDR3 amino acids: CASRQQGSYGYTF. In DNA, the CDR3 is TGCGCCAGCAGGCAACAGGGCTCCTATGGCTACACCTTC.